Given below is one T cell receptor (beta chain) in context. Under the authors' procedure: Reference gene primer amplification gave estimated nucleated cell counts. Some clones are missing from TCRdb's copy, which holds only in-frame ones; the method was immunoSEQ multiplex PCR. V, J and clone size derive from that table, while D and trimming were established from the DNA sequence. The sample lists 190,000 or so clones, 80% to 90% seen once, with roughly 4% in the top ten. The data were taken from a study of blood T cell repertoires in COVID-19. Background on the study: From T cells, B-cell-depleted T cells, or PBMCs came the material, which was cDNA or gDNA.

CDR1 and CDR2 (germline): SGHRS, YFSETQ. The V end was cut by 0 bases, the J end by 0 bases, with 22 bases between. This CDR3 is 19 amino acids long. The age range of participants was 18 to 89 years, with residence in about two dozen US areas. Exposed volunteers were people who met a COVID-19 case within 2 weeks before study entry. Source material: PBMCs or T cells enriched from blood (not recorded which). This TCR derives from a young woman who had been exposed to COVID-19. V is TRBV5-1 and J is TRBJ2-7; D is ambiguous. The CDR3 DNA reads as TGCGCCAGCAGCTTGGATAGCAGAACCTTGCCTTCTAGCTCCTACGAGCAGTACTTC. Protein product: CASSLDSRTLPSSSYEQYF.